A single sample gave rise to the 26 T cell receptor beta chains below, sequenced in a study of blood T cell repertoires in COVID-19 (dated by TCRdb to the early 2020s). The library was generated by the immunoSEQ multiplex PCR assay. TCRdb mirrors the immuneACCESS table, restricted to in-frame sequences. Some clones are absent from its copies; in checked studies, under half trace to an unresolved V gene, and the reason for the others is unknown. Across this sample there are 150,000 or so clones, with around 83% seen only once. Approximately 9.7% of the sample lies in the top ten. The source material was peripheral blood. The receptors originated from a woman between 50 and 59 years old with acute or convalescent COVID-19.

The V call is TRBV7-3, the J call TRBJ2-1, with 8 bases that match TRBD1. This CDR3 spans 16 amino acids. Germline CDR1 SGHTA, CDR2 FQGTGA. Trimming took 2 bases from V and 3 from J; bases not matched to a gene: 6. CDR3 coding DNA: TGTGCCAGCAGCTTATTTTCAGGGGGCCACTACAATGAGCAGTTCTTC. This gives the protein CASSLFSGGHYNEQFF.

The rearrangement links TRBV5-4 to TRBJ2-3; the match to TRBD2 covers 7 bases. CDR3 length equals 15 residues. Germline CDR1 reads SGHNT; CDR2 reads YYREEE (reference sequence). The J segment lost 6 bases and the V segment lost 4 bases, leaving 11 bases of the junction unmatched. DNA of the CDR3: TGTGCCAGCAGCCACAGCGGGACGCTCAGGGATACGCAGTATTTT. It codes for CASSHSGTLRDTQYF.

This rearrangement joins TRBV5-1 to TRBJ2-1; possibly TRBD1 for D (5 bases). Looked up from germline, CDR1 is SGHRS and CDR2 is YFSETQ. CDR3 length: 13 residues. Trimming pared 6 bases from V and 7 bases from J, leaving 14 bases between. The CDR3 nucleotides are TGCGCCAGCAAAGTTCAGGGTACGAATGAGCAGTTCTTC. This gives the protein CASKVQGTNEQFF.

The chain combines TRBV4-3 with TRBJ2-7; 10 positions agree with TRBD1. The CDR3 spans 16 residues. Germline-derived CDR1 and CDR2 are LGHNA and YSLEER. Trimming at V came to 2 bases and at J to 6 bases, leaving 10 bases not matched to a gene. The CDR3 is CASSQLRTGGSGEQYF. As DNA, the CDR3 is TGCGCCAGCAGCCAATTACGGACAGGGGGTAGTGGCGAGCAGTACTTC.

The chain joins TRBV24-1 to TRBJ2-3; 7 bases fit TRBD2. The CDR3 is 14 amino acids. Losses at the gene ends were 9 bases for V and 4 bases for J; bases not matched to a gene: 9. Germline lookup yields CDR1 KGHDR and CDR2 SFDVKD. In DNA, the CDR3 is TGTGCCACCCCCGATAGCGGGCGGGCAGATACGCAGTATTTT. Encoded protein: CATPDSGRADTQYF.

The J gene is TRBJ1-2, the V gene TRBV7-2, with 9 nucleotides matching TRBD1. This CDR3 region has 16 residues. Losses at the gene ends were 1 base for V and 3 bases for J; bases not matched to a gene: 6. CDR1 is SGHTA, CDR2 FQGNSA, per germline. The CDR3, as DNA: TGTGCCAGCAGCTTAGAAGGGACAGGGTCGGACTATGGCTACACCTTC. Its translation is CASSLEGTGSDYGYTF.

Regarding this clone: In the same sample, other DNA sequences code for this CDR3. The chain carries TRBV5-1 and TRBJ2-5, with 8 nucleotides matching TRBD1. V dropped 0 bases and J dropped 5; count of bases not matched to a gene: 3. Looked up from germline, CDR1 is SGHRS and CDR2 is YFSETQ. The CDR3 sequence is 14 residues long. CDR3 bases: TGCGCCAGCAGCTTGGCGACAGGGGTGGAGACCCAGTACTTC. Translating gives CASSLATGVETQYF.

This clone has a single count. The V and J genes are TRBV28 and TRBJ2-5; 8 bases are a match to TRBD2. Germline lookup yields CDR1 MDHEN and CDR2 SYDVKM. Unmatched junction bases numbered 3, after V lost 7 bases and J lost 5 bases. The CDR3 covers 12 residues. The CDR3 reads CASTGLAETQYF. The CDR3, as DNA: TGTGCCAGCACCGGACTAGCTGAGACCCAGTACTTC. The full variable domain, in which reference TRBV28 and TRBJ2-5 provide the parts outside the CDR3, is DVKVTQSSRYLVKRTGEKVFLECVQDMDHENMFWYRQDPGLGLRLIYFSYDVKMKEKGDIPEGYSVSREKKERFSLILESASTNQTSMYLCASTGLAETQYFGPGTRLLVL.

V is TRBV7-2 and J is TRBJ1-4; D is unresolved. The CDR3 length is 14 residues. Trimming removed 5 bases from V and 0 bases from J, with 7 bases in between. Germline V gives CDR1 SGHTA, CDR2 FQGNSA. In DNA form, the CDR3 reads TGTGCCAGCAGCCCCCATGCAACTAATGAAAAACTGTTTTTT. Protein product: CASSPHATNEKLFF. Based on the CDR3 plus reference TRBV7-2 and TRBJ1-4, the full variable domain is GAGVSQSPSNKVTEKGKDVELRCDPISGHTALYWYRQSLGQGLEFLIYFQGNSAPDKSGLPSDRFSAERTGGSVSTLTIQRTQQEDSAVYLCASSPHATNEKLFFGSGTQLSVL.

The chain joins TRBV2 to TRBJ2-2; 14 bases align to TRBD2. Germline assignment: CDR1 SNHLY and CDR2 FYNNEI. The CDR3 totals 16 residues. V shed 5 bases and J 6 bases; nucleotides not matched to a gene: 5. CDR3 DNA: TGTGCCAGCAGTCTGGGACTAGCGGGAGCGTCCGGGGAGCTGTTTTTT. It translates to CASSLGLAGASGELFF.

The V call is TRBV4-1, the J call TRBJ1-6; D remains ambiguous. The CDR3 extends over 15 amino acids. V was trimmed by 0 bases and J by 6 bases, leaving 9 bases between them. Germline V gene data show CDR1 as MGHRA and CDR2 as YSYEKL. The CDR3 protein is CASSQDRPGNSPLHF. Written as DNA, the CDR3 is TGCGCCAGCAGCCAAGATCGGCCGGGTAATTCACCCCTCCACTTT.

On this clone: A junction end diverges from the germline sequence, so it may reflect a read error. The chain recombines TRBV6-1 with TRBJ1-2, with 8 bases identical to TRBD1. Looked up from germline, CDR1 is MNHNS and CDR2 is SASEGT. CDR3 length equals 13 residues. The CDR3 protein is CASSDRGLKALYF. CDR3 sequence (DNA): TGTGCCAGCAGTGACAGGGGGCTGAAAGCACTATACTTC.

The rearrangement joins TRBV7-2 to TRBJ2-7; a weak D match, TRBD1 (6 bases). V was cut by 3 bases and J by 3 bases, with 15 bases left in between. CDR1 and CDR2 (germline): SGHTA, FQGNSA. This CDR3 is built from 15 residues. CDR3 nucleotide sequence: TGTGCCAGCAGCTTGAGACAGGAGATGGGCTACGAGCAGTACTTC. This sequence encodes CASSLRQEMGYEQYF.

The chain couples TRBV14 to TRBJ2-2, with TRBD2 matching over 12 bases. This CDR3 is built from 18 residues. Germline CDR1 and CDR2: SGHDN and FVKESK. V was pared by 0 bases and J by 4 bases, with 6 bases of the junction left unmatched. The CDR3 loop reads CASSQEGLTSGSTGELFF. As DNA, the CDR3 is TGTGCCAGCAGCCAAGAAGGGTTGACTAGCGGGAGCACCGGGGAGCTGTTTTTT.

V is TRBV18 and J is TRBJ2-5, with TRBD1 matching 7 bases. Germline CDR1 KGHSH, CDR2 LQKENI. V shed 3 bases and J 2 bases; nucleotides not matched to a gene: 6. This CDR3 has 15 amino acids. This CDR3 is CASSPTQDRQETQYF. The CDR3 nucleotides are TGTGCCAGCTCACCTACTCAGGACAGGCAAGAGACCCAGTACTTC.

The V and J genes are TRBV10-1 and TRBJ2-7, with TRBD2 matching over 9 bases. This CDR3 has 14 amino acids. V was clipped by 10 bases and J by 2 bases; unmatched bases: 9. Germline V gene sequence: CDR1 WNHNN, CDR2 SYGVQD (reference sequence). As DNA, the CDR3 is TGCGCCACCTTATATTCTAGCGGGACCTACGAGCAGTACTTC. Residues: CATLYSSGTYEQYF.

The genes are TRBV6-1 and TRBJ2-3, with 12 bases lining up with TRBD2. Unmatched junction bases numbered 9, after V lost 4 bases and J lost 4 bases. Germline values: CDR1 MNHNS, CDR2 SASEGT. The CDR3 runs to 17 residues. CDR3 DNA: TGTGCCAGCAGTGTCCGGACGACTAGCGGGAGAGCAGATACGCAGTATTTT. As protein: CASSVRTTSGRADTQYF.

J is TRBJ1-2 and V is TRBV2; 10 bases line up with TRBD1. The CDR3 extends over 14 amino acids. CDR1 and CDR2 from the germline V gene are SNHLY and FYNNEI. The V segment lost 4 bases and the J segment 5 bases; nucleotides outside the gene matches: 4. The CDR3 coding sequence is TGTGCCAGCAGTGGGGACAGGGGCCCTTATGGCTACACCTTC. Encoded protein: CASSGDRGPYGYTF.

As DNA, the CDR3 is TGTGCCAGCAGCCACGGGACAGGGGTCAATGAGCAGTTCTTC. Amino acid sequence: CASSHGTGVNEQFF. The chain employs TRBV5-6 and TRBJ2-1, with 10 bases fitting TRBD1. The CDR3 runs 14 residues. Losses at the gene ends were 4 bases for V and 6 bases for J; bases not matched to a gene: 4. Germline CDR1 and CDR2: SGHDT and YYEEEE.

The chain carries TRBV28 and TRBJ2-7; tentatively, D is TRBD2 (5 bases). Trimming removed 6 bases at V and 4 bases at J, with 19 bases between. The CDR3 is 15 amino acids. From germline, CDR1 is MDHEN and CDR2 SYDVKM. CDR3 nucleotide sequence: TGTGCCAGCAGCCCCCCGGGGTATATCGGGTACGAGCAGTACTTC. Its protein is CASSPPGYIGYEQYF.

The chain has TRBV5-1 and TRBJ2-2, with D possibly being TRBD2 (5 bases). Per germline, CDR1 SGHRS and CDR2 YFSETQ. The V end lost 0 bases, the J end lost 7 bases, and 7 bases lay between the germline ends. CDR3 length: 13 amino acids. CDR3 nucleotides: TGCGCCAGCAGCTTGGAGGGAGACGGGGAGCTGTTTTTT. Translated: CASSLEGDGELFF.

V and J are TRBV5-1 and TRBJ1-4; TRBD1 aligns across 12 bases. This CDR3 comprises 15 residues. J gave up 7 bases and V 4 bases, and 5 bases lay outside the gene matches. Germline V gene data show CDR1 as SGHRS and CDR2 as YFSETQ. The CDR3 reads CASSPGQGASEKLFF. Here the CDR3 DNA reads TGCGCCAGCAGCCCGGGACAGGGGGCTAGTGAAAAACTGTTTTTT.

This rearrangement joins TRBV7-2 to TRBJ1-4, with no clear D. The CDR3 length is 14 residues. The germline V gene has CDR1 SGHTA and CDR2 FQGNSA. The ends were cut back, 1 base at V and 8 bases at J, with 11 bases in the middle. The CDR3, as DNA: TGTGCCAGCAGCTTAGTATGGCCCCCCGAAAAACTGTTTTTT. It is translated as CASSLVWPPEKLFF.

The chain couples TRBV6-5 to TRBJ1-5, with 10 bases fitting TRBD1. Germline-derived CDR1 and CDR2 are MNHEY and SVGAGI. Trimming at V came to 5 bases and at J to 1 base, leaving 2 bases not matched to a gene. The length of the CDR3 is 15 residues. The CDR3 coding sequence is TGTGCCAGCAGTACGACAGGGGGCAGCAATCAGCCCCAGCATTTT. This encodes CASSTTGGSNQPQHF.

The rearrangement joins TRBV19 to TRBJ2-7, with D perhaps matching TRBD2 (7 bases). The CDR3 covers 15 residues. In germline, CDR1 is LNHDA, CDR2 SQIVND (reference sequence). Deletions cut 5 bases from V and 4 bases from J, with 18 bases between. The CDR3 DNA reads TGTGCCAGTAGTCCGTCCGGGGGGCGCCGGTACGAGCAGTACTTC. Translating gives CASSPSGGRRYEQYF.

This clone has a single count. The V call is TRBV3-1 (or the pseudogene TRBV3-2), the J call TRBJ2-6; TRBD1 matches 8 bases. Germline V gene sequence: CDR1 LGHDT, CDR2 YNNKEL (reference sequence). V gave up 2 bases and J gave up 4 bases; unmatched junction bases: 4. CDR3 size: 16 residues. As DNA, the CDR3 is TGTGCCAGCAGCCAACAGGGGGCAACCGGGGCCAACGTCCTGACTTTC. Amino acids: CASSQQGATGANVLTF.